This entry is about one TCR beta chain. This sample is drawn from a study of blood T cell repertoires in COVID-19. Study details: Both acute and convalescent COVID-19 samples were obtained from the United States, Italy and Spain. From T cells, B-cell-depleted T cells, or PBMCs came the material, which was cDNA or gDNA.

In the original analysis: Nucleated cell number was recorded as an estimate derived from reference gene primer amplification. Libraries were prepared by immunoSEQ multiplex PCR; TCRdb keeps only in-frame clonotypes and omits some of them. V and J calls and clone size are those listed in that table; D and trimming were worked out from the DNA. This table holds hundreds of thousands of clones, about 90% found once. From germline, CDR1 is MGHRA and CDR2 YSYEKL. V gave up 4 bases and J gave up 10 bases; unmatched junction bases: 10. This CDR3 is built from 14 residues. Input material: peripheral blood. This TCR came from a man between 18 and 35 years old with active or convalescent COVID-19. The genes are TRBV4-1 and TRBJ2-1; 7 bases agree with TRBD2. In nucleotides, the CDR3 is TGCGCCAGCAGCCTCTACCTAACTAGCGCCGAGCAGTTCTTC. This sequence encodes CASSLYLTSAEQFF.